The next 21 T cell receptor beta chains were all read from a single sample in a study of PD-1 blockade in classical Hodgkin lymphoma (TCRdb year 2020). The intended sense of this specimen's time point label: cycle 2 day 1 (C2D1) of nivolumab. Every trial patient had relapsed following autologous stem cell transplantation, and prior brentuximab vedotin exposure was what differed among cohorts A, B and C. Library generation was performed with the immunoSEQ multiplex PCR assay. Here the immuneACCESS table is served through TCRdb, limited to in-frame sequences with V and J called. Missing clones are a known gap in these copies; in checked studies unresolved V genes cover under half, and the rest lacks a known reason. The sample has 22,000 or so clones on record, around 80% of them singletons. The ten most abundant clones make up less than 50% of the sample. The source was peripheral blood mononuclear cells (PBMCs), collected before the second cycle of nivolumab. The receptors here all came from a human donor with classical Hodgkin lymphoma.

This rearrangement joins TRBV25-1 to TRBJ2-2, with D hard to call. V lost 1 base and J 6 bases, leaving 3 bases between the germline ends. This CDR3 contains 12 residues. CDR1 and CDR2 from the germline V gene are MGHDK and SYGVNS. CDR3 in DNA: TGTGCCAGCAGTGAATTCGCCGGGGAGCTGTTTTTT. Its protein is CASSEFAGELFF.

This clone showed up just a few times. The J gene is TRBJ2-3, the V gene TRBV18; 7 bases are shared with TRBD1. Germline assignment: CDR1 KGHSH and CDR2 LQKENI. J lost 2 bases, V lost 3 bases, and 8 bases had no gene match. The CDR3 is 16 residues long. The CDR3 here is CASSPRDRSLTDTQYF. The CDR3 DNA sequence: TGTGCCAGCTCACCTCGGGACAGAAGCCTCACAGATACGCAGTATTTT.

The rearrangement uses TRBV11-3 and TRBJ2-7, with a tentative D call TRBD2 (5 bases). Germline V CDR1 and CDR2: SGHNT, YENEEA. Trimming shortened V by 5 bases and J by 1 base, and 15 bases separated the two germline ends. The CDR3 is 15 residues long. The DNA for the CDR3 is TGTGCCAGCAGCCCGCGCGACGGGATATCCTACGAGCAGTACTTC. Its protein product is CASSPRDGISYEQYF.

The chain couples TRBV2 to TRBJ2-5, with a weak D call TRBD2 (5 bases). V was pared by 8 bases and J by 4 bases, with 5 bases between. Looked up from germline, CDR1 is SNHLY and CDR2 is FYNNEI. The CDR3 consists of 10 residues. The DNA for the CDR3 is TGTGCCAGCGGGAGAGAGACCCAGTACTTC. It translates to CASGRETQYF.

This clone occurred a few times. The junction does not match germline at one end; this may be a read error. CDR3 amino acids: CASYRAGAPPINF. CDR3 DNA sequence: TGTGCCAGCTACCGGGCAGGGGCCCCCCCCATTAATTTT. The V gene is TRBV7-9, the J gene TRBJ2-3; maybe TRBD1 (6 bases). The CDR3 is 13 residues long. Germline CDR1 reads SEHNR; CDR2 reads FQNEAQ (reference sequence). The complete variable domain, with remaining parts taken from reference TRBV7-9 and TRBJ2-3, reads DTGVSQNPRHKITKRGQNVTFRCDPISEHNRLYWYRQTLGQGPEFLTYFQNEAQLEKSRLLSDRFSAERPKGSFSTLEIQRTEQGDSAMYLCASYRAGAPPINFGPGTRLTVL.

The rearrangement uses TRBV25-1 and TRBJ2-1; 8 nucleotides agree with TRBD1. CDR3 size: 15 residues. The junction had 9 bases not matched to a gene; V was cut back by 3 bases and J by 8 bases. CDR1 is MGHDK, CDR2 SYGVNS, per germline. The CDR3: CASSDLRTGFDEQFF. Written as DNA, the CDR3 is TGTGCCAGCAGTGATCTCAGGACAGGGTTCGATGAGCAGTTCTTC.

This chain links TRBV11-3 with TRBJ1-2, with a possible D match to TRBD1 (5 bases). Between the trimmed V and J ends, which lost 3 bases and 5 bases, there was a span of 10 bases. Germline-derived CDR1 and CDR2 are SGHNT and YENEEA. CDR3 length equals 13 residues. CDR3 protein: CASSFREGYGYTF. CDR3 sequence (DNA): TGTGCCAGCAGCTTCAGGGAGGGGTATGGCTACACCTTC.

V usage is TRBV6-6 and J usage is TRBJ1-1, with D possibly TRBD1 on 5 matching bases. The CDR3 extends over 14 amino acids. The V end lost 10 bases, the J end lost 0 bases, and 15 bases lay between the germline ends. The germline V gene encodes CDR1 MNHNY and CDR2 SVGAGI (reference sequence). In DNA form, the CDR3 reads TGTGCCACCGACGTGGGACGACTGAACACTGAAGCTTTCTTT. Protein product: CATDVGRLNTEAFF.

The genes are TRBV7-9 and TRBJ2-1; D may be TRBD1 (6 bases). Trimming stripped 2 bases from V and 6 bases from J, with 11 bases between. The germline gives CDR1 SEHNR, CDR2 FQNEAQ (reference sequence). The CDR3 is 14 residues long. The DNA of the CDR3 is TGTGCCAGCAGCTTATCCAGGGGCCCCAATGAGCAGTTCTTC. Protein product: CASSLSRGPNEQFF.

The J gene is TRBJ1-2, the V gene TRBV6-5; the D gene is possibly TRBD1 (6 bases). V lost 5 bases and J 2 bases, leaving 15 bases between the germline ends. The CDR3 runs to 15 residues. Germline CDR1 MNHEY, CDR2 SVGAGI. The CDR3 reads CASSRNREPNYGYTF. The DNA of the CDR3 is TGTGCCAGCAGTCGGAACAGGGAGCCCAACTATGGCTACACCTTC.

The CDR3 DNA reads as TGTGCCAGCAGTGAAACTCGGCAGGGGGGTGAAAAACTGTTTTTT. Residues: CASSETRQGGEKLFF. V is TRBV2 and J is TRBJ1-4; 7 positions match TRBD1. The CDR3 length is 15 residues. The germline V gene has CDR1 SNHLY and CDR2 FYNNEI. V lost 2 bases to trimming and J lost 7 bases; unmatched junction nucleotides: 7.

The chain employs TRBV19 and TRBJ1-5; TRBD1 aligns across 9 bases. The V segment lost 5 bases and the J segment 6 bases; nucleotides outside the gene matches: 11. The CDR3 covers 16 residues. CDR1 LNHDA and CDR2 SQIVND come from the germline V gene (reference sequence). This chain's CDR3 is CASSWARDRVSQPQHF. The CDR3 bases are TGTGCCAGTAGTTGGGCCCGGGACAGGGTAAGTCAGCCCCAGCATTTT.

The rearrangement links TRBV5-1 to TRBJ2-6, with D perhaps matching TRBD1 (7 bases). Trimming removed 7 bases at V and 0 bases at J, with 20 bases between. The CDR3 loop spans 18 amino acids. CDR1 SGHRS and CDR2 YFSETQ come from the germline V gene. DNA for the CDR3: TGCGCCAGCGGCCAGGGGGGACATCCTAACTCTGGGGCCAACGTCCTGACTTTC. Residues: CASGQGGHPNSGANVLTF.

The genes are TRBV6-6 and TRBJ1-5, with no clear D. The V end lost 8 bases, the J end lost 1 base, and 6 bases lay between the germline ends. The CDR3 spans 12 residues. CDR1 and CDR2 (germline): MNHNY, SVGAGI (reference sequence). In nucleotides, the CDR3 is TGTGCCAGCGGGAGAAGCAATCAGCCCCAGCATTTT. It codes for CASGRSNQPQHF.

The rearrangement uses TRBV4-3 and TRBJ1-1; perhaps TRBD1 as D (5 bases). The CDR3 runs 16 residues. The V and J ends lost 0 bases and 4 bases respectively, with 15 bases between them. In germline, CDR1 is LGHNA, CDR2 YSLEER. CDR3 amino acids: CASSQDRTWQGTEAFF. Here the CDR3 DNA reads TGCGCCAGCAGCCAAGATCGGACGTGGCAGGGCACTGAAGCTTTCTTT.

The J gene is TRBJ2-5, the V gene TRBV9, with 9 nucleotides matching TRBD2. Trimming at V came to 3 bases and at J to 5 bases, leaving 5 bases not matched to a gene. Germline CDR1 and CDR2: SGDLS and YYNGEE. The CDR3 consists of 14 residues. This chain's CDR3 is CASSGGLAGETQYF. The CDR3 DNA reads TGTGCCAGCAGCGGGGGACTAGCTGGTGAGACCCAGTACTTC.

This clone was seen just once. This chain uses TRBV19 with TRBJ1-5; D is unresolved. The germline V gene encodes CDR1 LNHDA and CDR2 SQIVND (reference sequence). V shed 5 bases and J shed 3 bases, with 5 bases lying between them. The CDR3 length is 12 residues. CDR3 bases: TGTGCCAGTAGTGACACCAATCAGCCCCAGCATTTT. Its translation: CASSDTNQPQHF.

This rearrangement joins TRBV6-1 to TRBJ2-6; possible D gene TRBD1, 5 bases. Looked up from germline, CDR1 is MNHNS and CDR2 is SASEGT. Trimming cost V 6 bases and J 0 bases, with 9 bases left between them. CDR3 length: 15 residues. The chain's CDR3 is CASRVDSSGANVLTF. The CDR3 DNA reads TGTGCCAGCAGGGTAGACAGCTCTGGGGCCAACGTCCTGACTTTC.

The rearrangement joins TRBV5-4 to TRBJ2-1, with no clear D. The CDR3 consists of 13 residues. Germline V gives CDR1 SGHNT, CDR2 YYREEE (reference sequence). V was cut by 0 bases and J by 5 bases, with 6 bases left in between. The CDR3 region has the DNA TGTGCCAGCAGCTTGGTGGCCGACAATGAGCAGTTCTTC. Encoded protein: CASSLVADNEQFF.

V usage is TRBV14 and J usage is TRBJ2-1; D uncertain. This CDR3 has 14 amino acids. Per germline, CDR1 SGHDN and CDR2 FVKESK. V lost 2 bases and J lost 6, with 11 bases in between. CDR3: CASSQIAMTNEQFF. CDR3 nucleotide sequence: TGTGCCAGCAGCCAAATCGCCATGACCAATGAGCAGTTCTTC.

This CDR3 is CAWSVWGGFGAFF. CDR3 bases: TGTGCCTGGAGTGTATGGGGGGGCTTTGGAGCTTTCTTT. The chain is built from TRBV30 and TRBJ1-1, with D possibly being TRBD1 (6 bases). CDR1 is GTSNPN and CDR2 is SVGIG in the germline V gene (reference sequence). The ends were cut back, 0 bases at V and 10 bases at J, with 15 bases in the middle. The CDR3 contains 13 residues.